This TCR beta chain emerged from a study of cytomegalovirus exposure and HLA in healthy donors (dated by TCRdb to about 2017). Study-wide context: An earlier analysis of approximately 640 of the donors reported about 290 Gb of sequence data and 117 million unique TCR beta sequences from 190 million or so T cells. An early release that covered some 630 HLA-typed donors contained about 300 gigabases of sequencing data and tens of millions of unique TCR sequences. Of the 300 to 400 genotyped donors, roughly 80% fell in the genetic ancestry cluster associated with self-reported Caucasian donors. The study aimed to test whether cataloging public T cell receptors could reveal signatures of past pathogen exposure. The study used immunosequencing to profile the T cell repertoires of several hundred subjects and linked those repertoires to cytomegalovirus serostatus. Besides the first cohort of around 670 subjects, a separate validation cohort made up of 120 different subjects was used. To predict cytomegalovirus infection status, the study combined high-throughput TCR immunosequencing, statistical association of individual TCRs with disease status, and machine learning. To study patterns of TCR occurrence, a later analysis re-analyzed previously published TCR beta repertoires from 700 or so donors and added high-resolution HLA genotyping. In the later analysis, no new phenotypic data were used to find candidate immune exposures; instead, reliance was placed on TCR beta sequences and their occurrence across donors. An earlier analysis of 500 to 750 of the donors applied high-throughput TCR beta sequencing to assess whether each TCR beta V gene segment acted as functional or pseudogenic. Alongside the repertoire data, information on donor age, sex, ethnicity and CMV serostatus was compiled. A later genetic analysis used genome-wide SNP genotypes for about 55% of the 666 donors, treating that subset as a discovery cohort. All discovery cohort repertoires had been generated using a single sequencing platform. Class I and class II HLA loci were covered by the typing at four-digit resolution. The number of donors typed differed by locus, with about 629-630 for A, B, C, DRB1 and DQB1, around 500 for DQA1, under 610 for DPA1, and approximately 470 for DPB1. Because of strong linkage in the cohort, 5 or 6 DR-DQ haplotypes were treated as single units for association and clustering. Across 300 to 500 genotyped donors of the cohort, an average of approximately 200,000 unique TCR beta nucleotide sequences per donor were sequenced, and around 19% of those sequences were non-productive. Points the paper makes about the study in general: At a false discovery rate of 0.05, a later analysis linked 16,951 TCR beta sequences to specific HLA alleles. The classifier was reported to diagnose cytomegalovirus status with high specificity and sensitivity in both the original cohort and the validation cohort. Because HLA typing was missing for some donors at each locus, association tests included only the typed subset. Assigning TCR associations to individual alleles was difficult when HLA alleles, especially DR and DQ, strongly co-occurred. In a later analysis, HLA-associated TCR beta chains showed more clonal expansion and lower generation probabilities than non-associated chains that were equally common. While some public TCRs were present in many individuals, most TCR sequences turned up only very rarely across donors. The presence/absence analyses assumed that sequencing depth was roughly uniform across donors, and that assumption may not be true. Immune exposure information for the cohort was limited to CMV serostatus. Some IMGT-functional V segments, including TRBV6-2 and TRBV6-3, could not be distinguished by the 87-base-pair reads and were therefore excluded. According to a later analysis, TCR association rates differed among HLA loci, with DRB1 alleles showing the most associated TCRs and HLA-C alleles showing the fewest. In an earlier analysis of approximately 590 of the donors, most TCR beta V segments were observed in productive rearrangements about 87% or about 30% of the time, broadly matching IMGT annotations. Most CMV-associated TCR beta chains appeared to be HLA-restricted in a later analysis, and the HLA associations seemed to be driven largely by CMV exposure. The earlier analysis of about 600 of the donors excluded some 16 rarely observed V segments, including chromosome 9 orphons, because counts were too low. Three of the identified cytomegalovirus-associated TCR beta chains were confirmed in vitro to be specific for cytomegalovirus antigens. Compared with the approximately 700-donor mean, donors in an Asian-associated ancestry cluster had fewer N-insertions in productive TCRs, according to a later genetic analysis. A further reported finding was that TCR beta sequences accurately predicted the HLA-A and HLA-B alleles for most subjects in the first cohort. The study listed around 160 TCR beta chains as associated with cytomegalovirus. A cluster of highly shared sequence variants was judged likely to represent a technical artifact of the sequencing pipeline. A later genetic analysis associated a missense DCLRE1C variant with V-gene and J-gene trimming of TCR beta chains, and an independent cohort replicated the association. Only TCR beta chains were sequenced in this cohort, and the absence of alpha or paired-chain data limited detectable features. Linkage disequilibrium might explain the correlated functional status among segregating V segments, but an unknown experimental factor could not be ruled out. The authors suggested that the approach could potentially be generalized to other disease states and immunological phenotypes. In a later analysis, several top co-occurrence clusters were reported to appear linked to parvovirus B19, influenza, CMV and Epstein-Barr virus.

The cohort comprised around 700 healthy bone marrow donors. Cohort members were all nominally healthy when sampled, although unrecorded immune exposures were likely present. The donor tested CMV seronegative, placing the donor among the 350 to 400 seronegative members of the cohort. Every donor gave a peripheral blood sample, and the peripheral blood mononuclear cells from that sample were used for TCR beta sequencing. Genomic DNA extraction from the blood cell samples was performed with the Qiagen DNeasy Blood Extraction Kit. Libraries were built with the immunoSEQ multiplex PCR assay. A mixture of 60 forward primers for TCR Vbeta segments and 13 reverse primers for TCR Jbeta segments was used in the multiplex PCR. Amplification of the CDR3 region of rearranged TCR beta genes was performed with a multiplex PCR assay on genomic DNA. The Illumina HiSeq System was used to sequence the amplified TCR beta libraries as 87-base-pair reads. For the original study's pipeline: In a later analysis, roughly 80 million unique TCR beta chains were counted across the 690 or so repertoires, and roughly 11 million of these chains were shared by at least two donors. Raw reads were error-corrected and collapsed into unique sequences by a nearest-neighbor algorithm in which closely related sequences were merged to remove PCR and sequencing errors. CDR3 sequences were aligned to IMGT reference sequences to assign V, D and J gene segments. For a sequence to be retained, a match of at least six nucleotides to both a V gene segment and a J gene segment was required. Rearrangements were classified as productive when the CDR3 lacked stop codons and remained in frame with V and J, and all other rearrangements were classified as non-productive. CDR3 was defined by IMGT convention, running from the second conserved V-encoded cysteine to the conserved J-encoded phenylalanine. Sequences without an unambiguous match to a single V gene segment were excluded from the earlier analysis of several hundred of the donors. In an earlier analysis of a few hundred of the donors, V segments were called functional above 56.7% productive rearrangements and were called segregating when the between-donor standard deviation exceeded 5%. A statistical classification framework was built for diagnosing cytomegalovirus status from the catalog of TCR beta chain sequences. V and J gene assignment, in a later analysis, came from comparing TCR nucleotide sequences with IMGT/GENE-DB human TR gene sequences. A later analysis assigned CDR3 sequences and most-parsimonious VDJ recombination scenarios with the TCRdist pipeline. In a later analysis, every TCR beta chain was defined by the combination of its CDR3 amino acid sequence and its V-gene family, and reads without a unique V-gene family were dropped. A later analysis removed 500 to 600 highly shared, low-generation-probability nucleotide sequences to deal with suspected cross-contamination and a sequencing artifact. In a later analysis, a clonal expansion index for each public chain was calculated from normalized within-repertoire ranks of inferred template counts. In a later analysis, generation probabilities were computed using a VDJ recombination model fitted to out-of-frame rearrangements, and the results were checked against IGoR. In a later analysis, TCR-TCR, TCR-HLA and TCR-CMV co-occurrence was scored with hypergeometric tests, and a repertoire-size bias correction was applied to TCR pairs. False discovery rates were estimated in a later analysis by permuting HLA or CMV assignments 20 times. A later analysis grouped co-occurring TCRs with DBSCAN, adding TCRdist sequence similarity when clustering within HLA-allele-positive subsets. Repertoires with fewer than 30,000 or more than 120,000 public chains were left out of co-occurrence clustering, as were five repertoires with anomalous nucleotide sharing. TCRdb provides this immuneACCESS table in a form limited to in-frame rearrangements. Some clones are lacking; in checked studies, under half of them reflect an unresolved V gene, and why the rest are absent is not known. V and J calls and clone size are those listed in that table; D and trimming were worked out from the DNA. The sample table records over 55,000 clones; around 87% of these occur just once. The ten largest account for approximately 1.3% of the sample.

A remark on this clone: Its cognate antigen has yet to be identified. No clone much larger than this one lies a single base away; base qualities are absent.

From the cysteine up to the phenylalanine, the CDR3 has a length of 16 residues. Only CDR3 DNA is held: 48 bases, read in frame from base 1. This clonotype originated in a young man in good health and CMV-seronegative. The chain couples TRBV21-1 to TRBJ2-3; the DNA was not used to check the table's D call, TRBD1. TRBV21-1 is reported as a pseudogene. Specimen: PBMCs. The CDR3 amino acid sequence is: CASSKECETGTYTQYF. Here is the DNA: TGTGCCAGCAGCAAAGAATGTGAGACAGGGACTTATACGCAGTATTTT.